The rows below give T cell receptor beta chains drawn from one sample of a study of chemoradiotherapy in HPV16-positive cancers. This table comes from immunoSEQ multiplex PCR, and its TCRdb copy is limited to in-frame clones, with some not included. The sample consists of fewer than 20,000 clones, 79% of them appearing once. Collection took place from a patient who underwent chemoradiotherapy. The source is a human donor with HPV-associated anogenital cancer. CDR3s leave out the opening cysteine and the closing phenylalanine or tryptophan.

CDR3aa,j_gene,v_gene
ASSIAGGELF,TRBJ2-2,TRBV19
ATSRDLAGVEKLF,TRBJ1-4,TRBV15
ASSPPTGSSYNEQF,TRBJ2-1,TRBV18
ASSFHGQGWYGYT,TRBJ1-2,TRBV7-9
ASSSLTGSYEQY,TRBJ2-7,TRBV5-1
ASTPPAGVLHQPQH,TRBJ1-5,TRBV28
ASSFSGQMNTEAF,TRBJ1-1,TRBV7-3
ASSYGLAGGQILDTQY,TRBJ2-3,TRBV5-1
ASSQDWSRSYGQY,TRBJ2-7,TRBV4-1
ASSLQTAYNEQF,TRBJ2-1,TRBV7-2